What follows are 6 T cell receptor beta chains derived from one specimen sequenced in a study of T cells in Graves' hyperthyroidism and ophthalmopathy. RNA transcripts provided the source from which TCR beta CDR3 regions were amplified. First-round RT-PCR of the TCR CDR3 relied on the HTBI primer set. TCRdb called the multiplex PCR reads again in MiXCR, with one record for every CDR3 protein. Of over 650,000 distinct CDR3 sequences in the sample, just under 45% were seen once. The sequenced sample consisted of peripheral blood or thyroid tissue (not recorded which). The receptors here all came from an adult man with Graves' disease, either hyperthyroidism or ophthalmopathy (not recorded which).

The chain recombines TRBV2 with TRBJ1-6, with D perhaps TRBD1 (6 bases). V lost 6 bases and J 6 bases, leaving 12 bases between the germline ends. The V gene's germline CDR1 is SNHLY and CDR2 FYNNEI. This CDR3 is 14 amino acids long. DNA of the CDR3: TGTGCCAGCAGCGCAACAGGGACTAATTCACCCCTCCACTTT. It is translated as CASSATGTNSPLHF.

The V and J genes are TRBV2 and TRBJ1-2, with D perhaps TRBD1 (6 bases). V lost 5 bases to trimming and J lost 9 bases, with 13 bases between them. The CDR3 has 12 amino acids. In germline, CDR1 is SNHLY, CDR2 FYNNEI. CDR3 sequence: CASSRRGISYTF. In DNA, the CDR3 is TGTGCCAGCAGTAGAAGGGGGATCAGCTACACCTTC. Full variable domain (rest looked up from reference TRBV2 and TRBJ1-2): EPEVTQTPSHQVTQMGQEVILRCVPISNHLYFYWYRQILGQKVEFLVSFYNNEISEKSEIFDDQFSVERPDGSNFTLKIRSTKLEDSAMYFCASSRRGISYTFGSGTRLTVV.

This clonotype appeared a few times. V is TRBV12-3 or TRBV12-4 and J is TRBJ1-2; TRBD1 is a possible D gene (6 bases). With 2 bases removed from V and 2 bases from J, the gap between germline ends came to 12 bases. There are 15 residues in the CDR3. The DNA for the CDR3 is TGTGCCAGCAGTTTATTTGCAGGGGAGAACTATGGCTACACCTTC. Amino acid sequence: CASSLFAGENYGYTF.

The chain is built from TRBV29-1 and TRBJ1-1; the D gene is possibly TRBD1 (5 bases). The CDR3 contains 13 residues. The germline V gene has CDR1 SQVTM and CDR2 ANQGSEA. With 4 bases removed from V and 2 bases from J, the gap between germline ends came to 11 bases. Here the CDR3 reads CSVVTGVNTEAFF. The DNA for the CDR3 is TGCAGCGTTGTAACAGGTGTTAACACTGAAGCTTTCTTT.

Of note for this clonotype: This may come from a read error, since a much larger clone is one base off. This chain's CDR3 is CANSTGSRYGYTF. The CDR3 coding sequence is TGTGCCAACAGTACGGGATCCCGCTATGGCTACACCTTC. V gene TRBV2 combines with J gene TRBJ1-2; D unresolved. Per germline, CDR1 SNHLY and CDR2 FYNNEI. The length of the CDR3 is 13 residues. The full variable domain, completed using reference TRBV2 and TRBJ1-2, is EPEVTQTPSHQVTQMGQEVILRCVPISNHLYFYWYRQILGQKVEFLVSFYNNEISEKSEIFDDQFSVERPDGSNFTLKIRSTKLEDSAMYFCANSTGSRYGYTFGSGTRLTVV.

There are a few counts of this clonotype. Here the CDR3 DNA reads TGCGCCAGCAGCTTGCAGGGGTTAACTAATGAAAAACTGTTTTTT. Amino acids: CASSLQGLTNEKLFF. The chain uses TRBV5-1 and TRBJ1-4; D is perhaps TRBD1 (6 bases). The CDR3 covers 15 residues. V lost 1 base to trimming and J lost 1 base, with 8 bases between them. Per the germline V gene, CDR1 is SGHRS and CDR2 is YFSETQ.